This TCR beta chain was observed in a study of blood T cell repertoires in COVID-19 (dated by TCRdb to the early 2020s). A note on the overall study: Samples covering the acute and convalescent phases of COVID-19 were provided by collaborators in the United States, Italy and Spain. Where available, HLA class I and class II types were taken from metadata supplied by the sample provider and were not determined by assay-based typing. The dataset comprised deeply sampled blood TCRbeta repertoires from subjects exposed to, actively infected with, or recovered from COVID-19. The material from the prospective study consisted of cDNA or gDNA derived from T cells, B-cell-depleted T cells, or PBMCs. Sample metadata almost always included a de-identified subject ID, COVID-19 status, age in years and sex. Samples came from the ongoing ImmuneRACE study (first 160 participants) plus 1,254 subjects from 6 global collaborators. The repertoires were made available in a free public database intended to serve as a resource for research on the immune response to SARS-CoV-2. Findings and caveats that apply to the study as a whole: Clinical and demographic metadata were provided uncurated, with the amount varying by source and participant.

TCRbeta CDR3 regions were amplified from genomic DNA by means of the immunoSEQ Assay, a bias-controlled multiplex PCR. The published analysis was carried out like this. Nucleated cell counts per sample were estimated from amplification of reference gene primers within the assay. Sequence reads were collapsed and filtered to measure the absolute abundance of every unique TCRbeta CDR3 rearrangement. For each sample, productive Simpson clonality was calculated by taking the square root of Simpson's diversity index across productive rearrangements. Held by TCRdb, this immuneACCESS table contains in-frame sequences only and omits some clones. Under half of the omission traces to an unresolved V gene where checked; the cause of the rest is unknown. From that table come the V and J calls and clone size; the DNA was used to work out D and trimming. The sample table holds about 160,000 clones, of which around 93% were seen once. More than 4.5% of the sample is in the top ten clones.

At one collaborating source in Seattle, patients were enrolled during active infection and were followed longitudinally through the course of disease. Each collaborating institution followed its own protocols to collect whole blood in K2EDTA tubes. For TCRbeta analysis, collaborator samples were shipped as frozen whole blood, as isolated PBMCs, or as DNA extracted from either sample type. About this clone: The antigen it recognizes is unknown. Base qualities were left out, and no much larger clone turns up one base away.

CDR1 and CDR2, per the germline V gene, are MNHEY and SVGEGT. A distance of 14 bases separates the germline ends of V and J, which lose 2 bases and 1 base respectively. There are 16 amino acids in the CDR3, from cysteine to phenylalanine inclusive. Kept here is only the CDR3 DNA, which spans 48 bases and is read in frame from base 1. Rearrangement joined TRBV6-2 or TRBV6-3 to TRBJ1-1; 6 matching bases give a weak D call of TRBD1. This sequence was found in a man in his thirties or forties with COVID-19, enrolled during active disease. The sample was peripheral blood. The CDR3 in this case is CASSYATGSRNTEAFF. The base sequence is TGTGCCAGCAGTTACGCCACAGGGTCGAGGAACACTGAAGCTTTCTTT.